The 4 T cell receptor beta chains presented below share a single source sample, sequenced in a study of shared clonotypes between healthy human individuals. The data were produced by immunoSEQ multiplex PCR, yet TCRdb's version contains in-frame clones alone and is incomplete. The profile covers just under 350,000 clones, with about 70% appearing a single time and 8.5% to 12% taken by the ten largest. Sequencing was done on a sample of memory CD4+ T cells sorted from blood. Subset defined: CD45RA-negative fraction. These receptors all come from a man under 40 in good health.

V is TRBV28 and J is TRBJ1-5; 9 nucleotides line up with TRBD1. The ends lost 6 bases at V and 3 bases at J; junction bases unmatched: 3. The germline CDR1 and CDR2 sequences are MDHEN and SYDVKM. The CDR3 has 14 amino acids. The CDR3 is CASSRTGANQPQHF. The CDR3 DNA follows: TGTGCCAGCAGCAGGACAGGGGCCAATCAGCCCCAGCATTTT.

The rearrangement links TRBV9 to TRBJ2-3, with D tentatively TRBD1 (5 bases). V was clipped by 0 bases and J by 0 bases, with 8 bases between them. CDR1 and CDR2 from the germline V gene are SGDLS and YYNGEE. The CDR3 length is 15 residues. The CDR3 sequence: CASSVEGFSTDTQYF. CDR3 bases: TGTGCCAGCAGCGTAGAGGGGTTCAGCACAGATACGCAGTATTTT.

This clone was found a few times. CDR3 amino acids: CASSQDRIQPQHF. In DNA, the CDR3 is TGTGCCAGCAGCCAAGATCGTATTCAGCCCCAGCATTTT. The rearrangement uses TRBV4-2 and TRBJ1-5; D uncertain. This CDR3 is 13 amino acids long. Trimming pared 0 bases from V and 6 bases from J, leaving 6 bases between. CDR1 and CDR2 from the germline V gene are LGHNA and YNFKEQ.

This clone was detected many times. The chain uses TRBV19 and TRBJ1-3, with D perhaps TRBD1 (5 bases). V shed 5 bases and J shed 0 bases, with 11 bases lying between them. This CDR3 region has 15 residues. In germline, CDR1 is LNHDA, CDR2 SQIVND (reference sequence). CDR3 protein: CASSWQGDSGNTIYF. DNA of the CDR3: TGTGCCAGTAGTTGGCAGGGAGACTCTGGAAACACCATATATTTT.